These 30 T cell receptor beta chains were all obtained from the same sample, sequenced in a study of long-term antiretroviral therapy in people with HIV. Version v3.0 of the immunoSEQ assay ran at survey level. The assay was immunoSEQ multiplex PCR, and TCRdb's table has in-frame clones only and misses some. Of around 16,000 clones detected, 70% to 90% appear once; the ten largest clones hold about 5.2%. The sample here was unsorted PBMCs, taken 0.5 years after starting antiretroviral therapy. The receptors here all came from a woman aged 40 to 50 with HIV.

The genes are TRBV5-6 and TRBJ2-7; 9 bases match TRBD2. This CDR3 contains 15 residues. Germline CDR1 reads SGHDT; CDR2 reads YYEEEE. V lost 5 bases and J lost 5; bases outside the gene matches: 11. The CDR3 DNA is TGTGCCAGCAGATTAGCGGGAGTCCCCAGAAACGAGCAGTACTTC. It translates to CASRLAGVPRNEQYF. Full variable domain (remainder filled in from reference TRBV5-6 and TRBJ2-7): DAGVTQSPTHLIKTRGQQVTLRCSPKSGHDTVSWYQQALGQGPQFIFQYYEEEERQRGNFPDRFSGHQFPNYSSELNVNALLLGDSALYLCASRLAGVPRNEQYFGPGTRLTVT.

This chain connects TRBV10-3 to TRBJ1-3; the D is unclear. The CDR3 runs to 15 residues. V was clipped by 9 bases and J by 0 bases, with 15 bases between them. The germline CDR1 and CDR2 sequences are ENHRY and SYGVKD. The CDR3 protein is CAMTAGLNSGNTIYF. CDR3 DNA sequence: TGTGCCATGACGGCGGGTTTGAACTCTGGAAACACCATATATTTT.

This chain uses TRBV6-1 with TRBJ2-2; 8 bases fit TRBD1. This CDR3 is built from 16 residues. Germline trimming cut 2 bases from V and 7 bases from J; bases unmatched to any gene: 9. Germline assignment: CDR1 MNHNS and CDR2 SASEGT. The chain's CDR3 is CASSEQGALKGGELFF. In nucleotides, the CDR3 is TGTGCCAGCAGTGAACAGGGGGCATTGAAAGGCGGGGAGCTGTTTTTT.

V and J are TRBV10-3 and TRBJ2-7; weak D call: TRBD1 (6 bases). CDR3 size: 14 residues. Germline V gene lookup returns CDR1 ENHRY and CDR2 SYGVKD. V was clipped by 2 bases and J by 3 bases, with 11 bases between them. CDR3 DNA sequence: TGTGCCATCAGTGAGCAACAGGGCGGCTACGAGCAGTACTTC. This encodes CAISEQQGGYEQYF.

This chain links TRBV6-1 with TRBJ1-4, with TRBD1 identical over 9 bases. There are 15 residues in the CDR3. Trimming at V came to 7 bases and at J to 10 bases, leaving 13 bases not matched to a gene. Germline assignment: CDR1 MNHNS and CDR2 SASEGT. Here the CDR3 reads CASTPKTGGTVKLFF. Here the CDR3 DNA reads TGTGCCAGCACCCCAAAGACAGGGGGTACGGTAAAACTGTTTTTT.

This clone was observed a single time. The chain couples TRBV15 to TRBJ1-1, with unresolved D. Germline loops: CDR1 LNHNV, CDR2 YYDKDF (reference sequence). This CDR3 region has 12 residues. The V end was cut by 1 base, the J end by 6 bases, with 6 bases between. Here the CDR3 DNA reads TGTGCCACCAGCAGAGTCTCCTCTGAAGCTTTCTTT. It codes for CATSRVSSEAFF. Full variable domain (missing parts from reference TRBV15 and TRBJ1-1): DAMVIQNPRYQVTQFGKPVTLSCSQTLNHNVMYWYQQKSSQAPKLLFHYYDKDFNNEADTPDNFQSRRPNTSFCFLDIRSPGLGDTAMYLCATSRVSSEAFFGQGTRLTVV.

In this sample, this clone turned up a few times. CDR3: CASSEEGPPVYEQYF. CDR3 nucleotides: TGTGCCAGCAGTGAAGAAGGTCCACCAGTCTACGAGCAGTACTTC. This chain links TRBV6-1 with TRBJ2-7; no definite D call. The CDR3 has 15 amino acids. Germline-derived CDR1 and CDR2 are MNHNS and SASEGT. The ends were cut back, 1 base at V and 3 bases at J, with 13 bases in the middle.

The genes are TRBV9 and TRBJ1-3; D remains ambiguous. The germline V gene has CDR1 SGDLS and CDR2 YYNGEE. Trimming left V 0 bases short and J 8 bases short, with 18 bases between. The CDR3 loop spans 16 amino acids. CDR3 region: CASSVGDNIAGDTIYF. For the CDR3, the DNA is TGTGCCAGCAGCGTAGGAGACAATATAGCGGGCGACACCATATATTTT.

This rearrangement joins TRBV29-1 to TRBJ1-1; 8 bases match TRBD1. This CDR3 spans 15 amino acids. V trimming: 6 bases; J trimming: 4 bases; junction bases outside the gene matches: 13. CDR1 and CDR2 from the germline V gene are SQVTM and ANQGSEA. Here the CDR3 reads CSVLRGPEVGTEAFF. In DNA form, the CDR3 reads TGCAGCGTCCTCAGGGGGCCGGAGGTTGGCACTGAAGCTTTCTTT.

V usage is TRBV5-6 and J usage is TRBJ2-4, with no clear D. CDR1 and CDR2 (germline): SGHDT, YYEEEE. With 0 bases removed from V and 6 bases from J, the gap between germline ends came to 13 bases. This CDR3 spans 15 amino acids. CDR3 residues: CASSLGVGLGNIQYF. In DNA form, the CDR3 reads TGTGCCAGCAGCTTGGGGGTGGGATTGGGAAACATTCAGTACTTC.

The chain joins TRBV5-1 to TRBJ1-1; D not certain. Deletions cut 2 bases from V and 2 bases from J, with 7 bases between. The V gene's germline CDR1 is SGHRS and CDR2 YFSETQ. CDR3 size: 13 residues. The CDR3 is CASSFGENTEAFF. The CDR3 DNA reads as TGCGCCAGCAGCTTTGGGGAAAACACTGAAGCTTTCTTT.

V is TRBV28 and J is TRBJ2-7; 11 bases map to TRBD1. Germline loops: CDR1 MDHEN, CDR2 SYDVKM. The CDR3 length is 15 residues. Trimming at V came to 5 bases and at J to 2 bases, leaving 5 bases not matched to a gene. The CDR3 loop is CASSPGDRGTYEQYF. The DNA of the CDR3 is TGTGCCAGCAGTCCTGGGGACAGGGGGACCTACGAGCAGTACTTC.

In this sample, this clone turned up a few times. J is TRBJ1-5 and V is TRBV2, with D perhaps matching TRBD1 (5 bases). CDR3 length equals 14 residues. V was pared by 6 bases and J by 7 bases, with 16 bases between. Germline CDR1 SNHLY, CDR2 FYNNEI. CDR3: CASSPAGSGQPQHF. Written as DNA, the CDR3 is TGTGCCAGCAGCCCCGCAGGTTCAGGGCAGCCCCAGCATTTT.

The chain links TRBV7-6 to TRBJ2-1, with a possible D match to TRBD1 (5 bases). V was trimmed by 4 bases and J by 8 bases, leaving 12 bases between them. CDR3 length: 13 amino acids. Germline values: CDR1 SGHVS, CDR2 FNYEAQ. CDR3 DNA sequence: TGTGCCAGCAGCTACTTCAGGGTGGATGAGCAGTTCTTC. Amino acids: CASSYFRVDEQFF.

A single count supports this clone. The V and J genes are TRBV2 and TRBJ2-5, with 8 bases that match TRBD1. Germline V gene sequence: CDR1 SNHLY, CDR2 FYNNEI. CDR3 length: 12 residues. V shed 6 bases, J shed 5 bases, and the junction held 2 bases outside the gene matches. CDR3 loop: CASRGQEETQYF. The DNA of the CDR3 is TGTGCCAGCAGGGGACAGGAGGAGACCCAGTACTTC.

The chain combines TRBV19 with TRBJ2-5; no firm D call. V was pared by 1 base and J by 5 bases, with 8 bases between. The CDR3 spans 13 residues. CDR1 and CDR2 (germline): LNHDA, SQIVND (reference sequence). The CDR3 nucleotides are TGTGCCAGTAGTATAGTGGAACGTGAGACCCAGTACTTC. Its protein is CASSIVERETQYF.

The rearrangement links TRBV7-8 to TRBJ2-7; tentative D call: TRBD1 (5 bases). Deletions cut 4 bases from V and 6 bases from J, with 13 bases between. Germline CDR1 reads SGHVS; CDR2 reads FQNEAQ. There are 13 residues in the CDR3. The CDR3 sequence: CASSSIPQGEQYF. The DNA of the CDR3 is TGTGCCAGCAGCTCGATACCGCAGGGCGAGCAGTACTTC.

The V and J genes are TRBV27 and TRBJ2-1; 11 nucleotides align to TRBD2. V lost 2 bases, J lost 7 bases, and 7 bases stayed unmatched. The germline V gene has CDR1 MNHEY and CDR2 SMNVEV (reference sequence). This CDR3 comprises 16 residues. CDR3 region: CASSLIGLAGGNEQFF. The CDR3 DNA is TGTGCCAGCAGTTTAATAGGGCTAGCGGGAGGAAATGAGCAGTTCTTC.

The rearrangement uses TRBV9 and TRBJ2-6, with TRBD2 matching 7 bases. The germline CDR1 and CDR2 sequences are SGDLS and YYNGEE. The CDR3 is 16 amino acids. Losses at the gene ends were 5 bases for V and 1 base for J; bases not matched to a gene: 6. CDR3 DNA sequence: TGTGCCAGCAGTACACTAGCGCTTTCTGGGGCCAACGTCCTGACTTTC. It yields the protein CASSTLALSGANVLTF.

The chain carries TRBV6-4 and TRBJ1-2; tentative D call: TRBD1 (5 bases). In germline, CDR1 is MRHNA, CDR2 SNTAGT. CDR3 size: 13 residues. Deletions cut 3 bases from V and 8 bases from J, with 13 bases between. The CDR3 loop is CASSDSRVNGYTF. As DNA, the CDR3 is TGTGCCAGCAGTGATTCCAGGGTGAACGGCTACACCTTC.

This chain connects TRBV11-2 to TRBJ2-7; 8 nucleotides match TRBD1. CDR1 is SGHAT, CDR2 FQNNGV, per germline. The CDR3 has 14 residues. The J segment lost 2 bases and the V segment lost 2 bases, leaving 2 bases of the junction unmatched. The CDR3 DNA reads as TGTGCCAGCAGCTTACGGACAGGGACCTACGAGCAGTACTTC. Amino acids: CASSLRTGTYEQYF.

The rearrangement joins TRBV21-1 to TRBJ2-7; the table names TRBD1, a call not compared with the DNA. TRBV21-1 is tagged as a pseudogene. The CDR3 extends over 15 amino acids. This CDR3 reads CASSKSGGLSYEQYF. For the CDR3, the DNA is TGTGCCAGCAGCAAATCAGGGGGCCTTTCCTACGAGCAGTACTTC.

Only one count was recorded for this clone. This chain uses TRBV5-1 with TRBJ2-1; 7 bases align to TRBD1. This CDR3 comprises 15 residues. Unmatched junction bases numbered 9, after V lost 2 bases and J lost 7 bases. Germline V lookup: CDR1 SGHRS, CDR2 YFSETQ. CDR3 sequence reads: CASSFLTGTLNEQFF. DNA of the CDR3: TGCGCCAGCAGCTTCTTGACAGGGACCTTGAATGAGCAGTTCTTC.

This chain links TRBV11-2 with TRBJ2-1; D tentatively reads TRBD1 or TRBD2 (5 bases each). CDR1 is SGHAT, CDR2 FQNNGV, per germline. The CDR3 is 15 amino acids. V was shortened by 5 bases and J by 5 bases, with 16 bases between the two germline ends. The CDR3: CASSPRTGPDNEQFF. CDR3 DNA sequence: TGTGCCAGCAGCCCGCGGACGGGGCCGGACAATGAGCAGTTCTTC.

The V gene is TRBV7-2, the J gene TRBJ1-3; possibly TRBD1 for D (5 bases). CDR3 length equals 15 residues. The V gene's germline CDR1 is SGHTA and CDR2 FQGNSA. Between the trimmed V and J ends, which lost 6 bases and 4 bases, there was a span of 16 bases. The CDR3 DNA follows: TGTGCCAGCAGGACGGGGGGTGGTTTCGGAAACACCATATATTTT. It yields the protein CASRTGGGFGNTIYF.

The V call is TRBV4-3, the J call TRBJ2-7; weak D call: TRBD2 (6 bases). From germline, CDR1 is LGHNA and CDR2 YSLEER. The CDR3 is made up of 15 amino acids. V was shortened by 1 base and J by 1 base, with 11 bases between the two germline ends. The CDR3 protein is CASSQGLDGSYEQYF. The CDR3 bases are TGCGCCAGCAGCCAAGGACTAGACGGTTCCTACGAGCAGTACTTC.

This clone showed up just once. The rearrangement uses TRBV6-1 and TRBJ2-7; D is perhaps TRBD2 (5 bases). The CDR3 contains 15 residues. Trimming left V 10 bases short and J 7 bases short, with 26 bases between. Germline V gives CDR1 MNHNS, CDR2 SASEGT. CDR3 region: CATFSPARGPLEQYF. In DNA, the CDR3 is TGTGCCACCTTTTCCCCTGCGAGAGGGCCGCTGGAGCAGTACTTC.

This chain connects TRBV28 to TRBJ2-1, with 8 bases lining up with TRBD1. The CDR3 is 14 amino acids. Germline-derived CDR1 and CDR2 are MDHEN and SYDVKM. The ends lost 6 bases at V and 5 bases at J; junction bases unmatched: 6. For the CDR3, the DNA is TGTGCCAGCAGGGACAGGGACACACACAATGAGCAGTTCTTC. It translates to CASRDRDTHNEQFF.

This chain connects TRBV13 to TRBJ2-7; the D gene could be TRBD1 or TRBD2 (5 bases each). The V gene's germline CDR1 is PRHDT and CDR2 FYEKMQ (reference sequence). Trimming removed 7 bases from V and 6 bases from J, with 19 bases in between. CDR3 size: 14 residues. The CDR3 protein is CASTEGRGSSEQYF. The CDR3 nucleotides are TGTGCCAGCACCGAGGGACGGGGATCATCCGAGCAGTACTTC.

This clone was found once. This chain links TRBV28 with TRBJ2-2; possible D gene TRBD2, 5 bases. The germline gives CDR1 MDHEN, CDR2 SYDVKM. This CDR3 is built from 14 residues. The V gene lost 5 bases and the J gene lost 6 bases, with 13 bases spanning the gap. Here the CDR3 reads CASSHASRPGELFF. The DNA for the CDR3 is TGTGCCAGCAGTCACGCTAGCAGACCCGGGGAGCTGTTTTTT. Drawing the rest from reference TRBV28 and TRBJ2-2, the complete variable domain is DVKVTQSSRYLVKRTGEKVFLECVQDMDHENMFWYRQDPGLGLRLIYFSYDVKMKEKGDIPEGYSVSREKKERFSLILESASTNQTSMYLCASSHASRPGELFFGEGSRLTVL.